These 15 T cell receptor beta chains were sequenced from one sample in a study of blood T cell repertoires in COVID-19. Produced via immunoSEQ multiplex PCR; TCRdb's table is partial and in-frame only. The repertoire has 200,000 to 300,000 clones, 80% to 90% of them found once; the top ten carry 4% to 4.5%. The sample taken for sequencing was peripheral blood. These receptors originate from a man in his fifties or sixties with acute or convalescent COVID-19.

The V call is TRBV7-2, the J call TRBJ1-4; unclear D gene. From germline, CDR1 is SGHTA and CDR2 FQGNSA. The V and J ends lost 0 bases and 0 bases respectively, with 8 bases between them. This CDR3 contains 16 residues. CDR3: CASSLAGLTTNEKLFF. The CDR3 region has the DNA TGTGCCAGCAGCTTAGCCGGACTTACAACTAATGAAAAACTGTTTTTT.

The chain is built from TRBV6-5 and TRBJ2-7; 7 nucleotides align to TRBD1. Per germline, CDR1 MNHEY and CDR2 SVGAGI. V was pared by 8 bases and J by 3 bases, with 7 bases of the junction left unmatched. The CDR3 covers 13 residues. Here the CDR3 reads CASRDDRDYEQYF. CDR3 nucleotide sequence: TGTGCCAGCCGAGACGACAGGGACTACGAGCAGTACTTC.

The chain employs TRBV25-1 and TRBJ2-1; D remains unclear. The CDR3 is 15 amino acids. The germline gives CDR1 MGHDK, CDR2 SYGVNS. Trimming left V 4 bases short and J 0 bases short, with 10 bases between. The CDR3 sequence: CASSVRLSSYNEQFF. The DNA of the CDR3 is TGTGCCAGCAGTGTTCGACTGAGCTCCTACAATGAGCAGTTCTTC.

CDR3 loop: CATSRDFRDRASEQYF. The CDR3 DNA reads as TGTGCCACCAGCAGAGATTTTCGGGACAGGGCAAGTGAGCAGTACTTC. The chain has TRBV15 and TRBJ2-7; 9 bases are shared with TRBD1. After removal of 0 bases from V and 7 bases from J, the junction contained 10 bases not matched to a gene. The CDR3 loop spans 16 amino acids. From germline, CDR1 is LNHNV and CDR2 YYDKDF (reference sequence).

V gene TRBV29-1 combines with J gene TRBJ2-6; D remains unclear. V lost 0 bases and J lost 0, with 21 bases in between. The germline V gene encodes CDR1 SQVTM and CDR2 ANQGSEA. The CDR3 covers 20 residues. The CDR3, as DNA: TGCAGCGTTGAAGATATTCCGTTCCCAGCGAGAAGCTCTGGGGCCAACGTCCTGACTTTC. It yields the protein CSVEDIPFPARSSGANVLTF.

The chain recombines TRBV29-1 with TRBJ2-2; 7 bases align to TRBD2. V trimming: 1 base; J trimming: 1 base; junction bases outside the gene matches: 3. CDR1 is SQVTM, CDR2 ANQGSEA, per germline. The CDR3 covers 15 residues. CDR3 nucleotides: TGCAGCGTTGAAGGCGGGAGTCGGAACACCGGGGAGCTGTTTTTT. It yields the protein CSVEGGSRNTGELFF.

J is TRBJ1-2 and V is TRBV3-1 (or the pseudogene TRBV3-2); the match to TRBD1 covers 9 bases. This CDR3 has 15 residues. The V gene's germline CDR1 is LGHDT and CDR2 YNNKEL (reference sequence). Germline trimming cut 1 base from V and 6 bases from J; bases unmatched to any gene: 6. CDR3 residues: CASSQVTGTGHGYTF. CDR3 in DNA: TGTGCCAGCAGCCAAGTCACCGGGACAGGGCATGGCTACACCTTC.

The chain carries TRBV11-2 and TRBJ1-4, with 8 bases matching TRBD1. This CDR3 is built from 15 residues. Germline lookup yields CDR1 SGHAT and CDR2 FQNNGV. V dropped 2 bases and J dropped 8; count of bases not matched to a gene: 7. CDR3 loop: CASSLSGQGGEKLFF. DNA of the CDR3: TGTGCCAGCAGCTTAAGCGGACAGGGAGGAGAAAAACTGTTTTTT.

The gene calls are TRBV10-2 and TRBJ2-3; 8 bases agree with TRBD2. Trimming took 6 bases from V and 2 from J; bases not matched to a gene: 1. Germline V CDR1 and CDR2: WSHSY, SAAADI. There are 13 residues in the CDR3. CDR3 in DNA: TGCGCCAGCAGACTAGCGGACACAGATACGCAGTATTTT. It yields the protein CASRLADTDTQYF.

This chain joins TRBV3-1 (or the pseudogene TRBV3-2) and TRBJ1-1, with D unresolved. This CDR3 spans 14 amino acids. In germline, CDR1 is LGHDT, CDR2 YNNKEL (reference sequence). With 3 bases removed from V and 0 bases from J, the gap between germline ends came to 8 bases. As DNA, the CDR3 is TGTGCCAGCAGCCAGCCAGGTTTGAACACTGAAGCTTTCTTT. Protein sequence: CASSQPGLNTEAFF.

The genes are TRBV18 and TRBJ1-5, with TRBD1 as a possible D gene (6 bases). Germline V CDR1 and CDR2: KGHSH, LQKENI. V shed 1 base and J shed 6 bases, with 19 bases lying between them. The CDR3 length is 17 residues. Here the CDR3 reads CASSPQQGVVRVQPQHF. CDR3 in DNA: TGTGCCAGCTCACCACAACAGGGAGTGGTACGAGTTCAGCCCCAGCATTTT.

This chain joins TRBV6-6 and TRBJ2-1; the match to TRBD2 covers 11 bases. The junction had 3 bases not matched to a gene; V was cut back by 2 bases and J by 15 bases. This CDR3 is built from 12 residues. The germline V gene has CDR1 MNHNY and CDR2 SVGAGI (reference sequence). CDR3 protein: CASSYVAGGGFF. The CDR3 DNA follows: TGTGCCAGCAGTTACGTAGCGGGAGGGGGGTTCTTC.

The chain links TRBV24-1 to TRBJ2-5; D remains ambiguous. The CDR3 extends over 11 amino acids. Between the trimmed V and J ends, which lost 6 bases and 5 bases, there was a span of 6 bases. The germline CDR1 and CDR2 sequences are KGHDR and SFDVKD. DNA for the CDR3: TGTGCCACCAGTTTTCAGGAGACCCAGTACTTC. Its protein is CATSFQETQYF.

This clone was counted a few times. The chain has TRBV6-5 and TRBJ1-5; 9 positions match TRBD1. Germline-derived CDR1 and CDR2 are MNHEY and SVGAGI. The CDR3 is made up of 14 amino acids. The trim removed 6 bases at V and 7 bases at J, leaving 7 bases unmatched. CDR3 in amino acids: CASSRDRAAQPQHF. The CDR3 coding sequence is TGTGCCAGCAGCCGGGACAGGGCAGCCCAGCCCCAGCATTTT.

The chain combines TRBV10-3 with TRBJ1-2; 8 bases map to TRBD1. Germline values: CDR1 ENHRY, CDR2 SYGVKD. The CDR3 runs to 11 residues. The J segment lost 8 bases and the V segment lost 6 bases, leaving 2 bases of the junction unmatched. CDR3 sequence reads: CAIRTGEGYTF. CDR3 nucleotides: TGTGCCATCAGGACAGGGGAGGGCTACACCTTC.